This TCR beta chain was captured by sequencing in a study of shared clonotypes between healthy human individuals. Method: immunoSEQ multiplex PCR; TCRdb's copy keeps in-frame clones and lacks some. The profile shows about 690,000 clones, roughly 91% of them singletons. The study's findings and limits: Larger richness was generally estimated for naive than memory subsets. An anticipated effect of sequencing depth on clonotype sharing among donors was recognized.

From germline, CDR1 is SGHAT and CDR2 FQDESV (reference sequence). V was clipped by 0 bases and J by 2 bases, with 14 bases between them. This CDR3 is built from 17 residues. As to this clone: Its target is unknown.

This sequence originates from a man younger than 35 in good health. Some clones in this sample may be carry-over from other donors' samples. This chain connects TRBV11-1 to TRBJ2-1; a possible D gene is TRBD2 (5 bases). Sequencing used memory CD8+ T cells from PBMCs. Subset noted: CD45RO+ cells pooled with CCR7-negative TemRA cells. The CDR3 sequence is CASSLAAWETTYNEQFF. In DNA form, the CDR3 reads TGTGCCAGCAGCTTAGCGGCGTGGGAGACTACCTACAATGAGCAGTTCTTC.